This is a list of T cell receptor beta chains from one sample in a study of T cell changes during pregnancy in multiple sclerosis. TCRdb's copy holds only in-frame clones and misses some; the assay was immunoSEQ multiplex PCR. In the table there are approximately 20,000 clones, more than 80% of which are singletons. Source: CD8+ T cells from peripheral blood mononuclear cells, taken in the third trimester of pregnancy. The source of these receptors is a female donor in good health, enrolled as a control in a pregnancy study. The CDR3 runs from the conserved cysteine through the conserved F or W. The size of a clone is reported for some rows only, either as once, few or many, or as a class for expanded clones.

>TRBJ2-5|NA|TRBV9
CASSPPYQETQYF
>TRBJ2-7|NA|TRBV12-5
CASGDSPDEQYF
>TRBJ2-3|NA|TRBV4-3
CASSPGQLTDTQYF
>TRBJ2-3|once|TRBV4-3
CASSQKVRTDTQYF
>TRBJ1-1|NA|TRBV9
CASSGLQGHTEAFF
>TRBJ1-6|NA|TRBV27
CASSLSNEGSSYNSPLHF
>TRBJ2-5|NA|TRBV4-3
CASSQVGGVETQYF
>TRBJ2-5|NA|TRBV14
CASSPRTVQETQYF
>TRBJ2-1|NA|TRBV2
CASSAPGQGARGFNEQFF
>TRBJ2-2|NA|TRBV30
CAGGQGNTGELFF
>TRBJ2-7|NA|TRBV15
CATSEGTGSSYEQYF
>TRBJ2-3|NA|TRBV4-3
CASSQTPWTSGTDTQYF
>TRBJ2-7|NA|TRBV27
CASSLEGVSYEQYF
>TRBJ1-2|NA|TRBV5-6
CASSLPDRGIQYYGYTF
>TRBJ2-1|NA|TRBV5-4
CASSLREGGYNEQFF
>TRBJ2-1|NA|TRBV20-1
CSARKAEQFF
>TRBJ2-3|NA|TRBV5-1
CASSWATSGVTDTQYF
>TRBJ1-2|NA|TRBV5-6
CASTSPPGRRDYGYTF
>TRBJ2-7|NA|TRBV7-9
CASSPGQGLSEQYF